The 15 T cell receptor delta chains below come from one sample, sequenced in a study of gamma-delta chains in newborns, infants, children. TCRdb re-called the reads with CATT. The sample consists of approximately 4,000 delta-chain clones, 44% of them appearing once. The sample was blood, taken at week 6. The receptor source for this set is a child who was a newborn, infant or young child, either healthy, febrile or measles-vaccinated (not recorded which).

The chain has TRDV3 and TRDJ1, with D possibly being TRDD2 (5 bases). The germline gives CDR1 TVYSNPD, CDR2 GDNSRS (reference sequence). V lost 2 bases, J lost 7 bases, and 23 bases lay in between. The CDR3 totals 15 residues. The CDR3, as DNA: TGTGCCTTTGTTACCCCAACCACCCCTCCTTCTAAACTCATCTTT. As protein: CAFVTPTTPPSKLIF.

This clone is termed large. Other DNA sequences within the sample encode an identical CDR3. The V gene is TRDV2, the J gene TRDJ3, with TRDD3 identical over 8 bases. Germline V lookup: CDR1 GEAIGNYY, CDR2 EKD. The V segment lost 2 bases and the J segment 0 bases; nucleotides outside the gene matches: 2. The CDR3 covers 17 residues. For the CDR3, the DNA is TGTGCCTGTGACAGTACTGGGGGCTCCTGGGACACCCGACAGATGTTTTTC. It translates to CACDSTGGSWDTRQMFF.

This chain links TRDV3 with TRDJ1; D possibly uses TRDD2 or TRDD3 (6 bases each). The CDR3 sequence is 22 residues long. The germline V gene encodes CDR1 TVYSNPD and CDR2 GDNSRS (reference sequence). With 1 base removed from V and 1 base from J, the gap between germline ends came to 37 bases. The CDR3 sequence is CAFKRGEGVLRLILGRTDKLIF. CDR3 in DNA: TGTGCCTTTAAACGCGGCGAAGGGGTCCTACGCTTGATACTGGGTCGCACCGATAAACTCATCTTT.

As concerns this clone: Other DNA sequences in the sample encode the same CDR3. This sequence joins TRDV1 and TRDJ1; 12 nucleotides match TRDD3. CDR1 and CDR2 from the germline V gene are TSWWSYY and QGS. The CDR3 contains 23 residues. V lost 4 bases, J lost 0 bases, and 24 bases stayed unmatched. CDR3 nucleotides: TGTGCTCTTGGGGGATGGACCCTGGCTCCTCGTACTGGGGGATACAAGTACACCGATAAACTCATCTTT. It is translated as CALGGWTLAPRTGGYKYTDKLIF.

This clone was detected only a few times. The chain links TRDV1 to TRDJ1; a weak D match, TRDD2 (5 bases). The germline V gene has CDR1 TSWWSYY and CDR2 QGS. CDR3 length: 17 amino acids. V gave up 2 bases and J gave up 0 bases, with 16 bases separating them. CDR3 in amino acids: CALGETPSLLYTDKLIF. For the CDR3, the DNA is TGTGCTCTTGGGGAAACTCCTAGCTTACTGTACACCGATAAACTCATCTTT.

Comment on this clone: It may be a read error: a sequence one base away is much more abundant. V usage is TRDV2 and J usage is TRDJ2; 10 bases line up with TRDD3. The CDR3 has 14 amino acids. The trim removed 1 base at V and 5 bases at J, leaving 0 bases unmatched. From germline, CDR1 is GEAIGNYY and CDR2 EKD. CDR3 DNA sequence: TGTGCCTGTGACACACTGGGGGATACAGCACAACTCTTCTTT. Encoded protein: CACDTLGDTAQLFF.

This chain connects TRDV3 to TRDJ1; 7 bases map to TRDD3. J gave up 0 bases and V 0 bases, and 13 bases lay outside the gene matches. Per the germline V gene, CDR1 is TVYSNPD and CDR2 is GDNSRS (reference sequence). The CDR3 has 17 residues. The CDR3 sequence is CAFRKSDWGHHTDKLIF. As DNA, the CDR3 is TGTGCCTTTAGAAAGTCGGACTGGGGCCACCACACCGATAAACTCATCTTT.

By sample share, this clone is medium-sized (0.01 to 0.1%). Other DNA sequences in this sample translate to the same CDR3. This sequence joins TRDV1 and TRDJ1, with D maybe TRDD3 (5 bases). Germline V gene lookup returns CDR1 TSWWSYY and CDR2 QGS. This CDR3 spans 20 amino acids. Trimming removed 0 bases from V and 0 bases from J, with 23 bases in between. The CDR3: CALGELMSSPLGSNTDKLIF. The CDR3 DNA is TGTGCTCTTGGGGAACTAATGTCTAGCCCCCTGGGCTCGAACACCGATAAACTCATCTTT.

This clone is medium-sized. Other DNA sequences in the sample encode the same CDR3. This rearrangement joins TRDV2 to TRDJ2, with 11 positions matching TRDD3. Trimming cost V 0 bases and J 0 bases; bases outside gene matches: 5. Germline assignment: CDR1 GEAIGNYY and CDR2 EKD. This CDR3 has 18 amino acids. CDR3 region: CACDTVGLGDTLTAQLFF. CDR3 DNA: TGTGCCTGTGACACCGTAGGACTGGGGGATACTTTGACAGCACAACTCTTCTTT.

The count of this clone is one. A read error is possible here, since a much larger clone lies one base away. The V gene is TRDV2, the J gene TRDJ3, with 7 positions matching TRDD3. Germline V gene data show CDR1 as GEAIGNYY and CDR2 as EKD. This CDR3 has 19 residues. The CDR3 protein is CACDTAGDLGSWDTRLMFF. The CDR3 nucleotides read TGTGCCTGTGACACCGCGGGGGATTTAGGCTCCTGGGACACCCGACTGATGTTTTTC.

Within the sample, this clone is medium-sized. The chain recombines TRDV2 with TRDJ3; TRDD3 might be the D (5 bases). V was cut by 0 bases and J by 0 bases, with 14 bases left in between. The CDR3 has 19 residues. CDR1 and CDR2 (germline): GEAIGNYY, EKD. In DNA, the CDR3 is TGTGCCTGTGACACCGTGGGGCCACGCCGCTCCTGGGACACCCGACAGATGTTTTTC. It encodes CACDTVGPRRSWDTRQMFF.

The table lists this clone with a few counts. The chain joins TRDV1 to TRDJ1; the match to TRDD3 covers 10 bases. Trimming at V came to 3 bases and at J to 2 bases, leaving 30 bases not matched to a gene. This CDR3 has 24 residues. Germline V gene sequence: CDR1 TSWWSYY, CDR2 QGS. CDR3: CALGDLSEAGLPPLLGDPTDKLIF. The CDR3 DNA reads as TGTGCTCTTGGGGATCTTAGTGAGGCGGGACTCCCCCCTTTACTGGGGGATCCTACCGATAAACTCATCTTT.

This clone was observed a single time. Additional DNA sequences in this sample encode the identical CDR3. The V and J genes are TRDV1 and TRDJ1, with D possibly matching TRDD2 (6 bases). The V end lost 0 bases, the J end lost 0 bases, and 23 bases lay between the germline ends. The CDR3 runs to 20 residues. CDR1 is TSWWSYY and CDR2 is QGS in the germline V gene. DNA of the CDR3: TGTGCTCTTGGGGAACTCCCCCCCTCCTACTTACTGGTTGACACCGATAAACTCATCTTT. The encoded protein is CALGELPPSYLLVDTDKLIF.

The chain links TRAV29/DV5 to TRDJ1; TRDD3 aligns across 10 bases. This CDR3 spans 19 amino acids. Looked up from germline, CDR1 is NSMFDY and CDR2 is ISSIKDK. With 0 bases clipped from V and 8 bases from J, the junction kept 22 bases outside the gene matches. The CDR3, as DNA: TGTGCAGCAAGCGCGTACCCTCAGGTCTCCTACGGGGGATACGGCAAACTCATCTTT. As protein: CAASAYPQVSYGGYGKLIF.

This clone is medium-sized. The chain carries TRDV2 and TRDJ3; the match to TRDD3 covers 11 bases. The CDR3 sequence is 19 residues long. V dropped 8 bases and J dropped 0; count of bases not matched to a gene: 11. CDR1 and CDR2 from the germline V gene are GEAIGNYY and EKD. The CDR3 DNA sequence: TGTGCCTTTACCGTACTGGGGGATATCACCTCCTGGGACACCCGACAGATGTTTTTC. Protein product: CAFTVLGDITSWDTRQMFF.